The clone carrying this T cell receptor (beta chain) was picked up a small number of times. As yet, its antigen is unknown. Calling Graves' hyperthyroidism stable meant ophthalmopathy did not progress within 18 months. RNA transcripts served as the template for amplifying TCR beta CDR3 regions. A first-round RT-PCR of the TCR CDR3 used the HTBI primer set. TCRdb reprocessed the multiplex PCR reads with MiXCR, giving one entry per CDR3 protein. The data show a few hundred thousand distinct CDR3 sequences, with roughly a fifth seen just once and 50% held by the top ten. The data were obtained in a study of T cells in Graves' hyperthyroidism and ophthalmopathy. Study results and limitations: Model predictions of ophthalmopathy came a median around 6.5 months before onset. Most expanded thyroid clonotypes above 0.001 also appeared in blood.

The CDR3 is made up of 13 amino acids. V shed 2 bases, J shed 4 bases, and the junction held 2 bases outside the gene matches. Germline CDR1 is SQVTM and CDR2 is ANQGSEA. The clonotype was recovered from a woman between 45 and 65 years old with Graves' hyperthyroidism. Input material: blood. The gene calls are TRBV29-1 and TRBJ2-1; 7 bases map to TRBD1. CDR3 amino acids: CSVEKDRYNEQFF. DNA of the CDR3: TGCAGCGTTGAAAAGGACAGGTACAATGAGCAGTTCTTC.